A selection of T cell receptor beta chains follows, all from one sample in a study of chemoradiotherapy in HPV16-positive cancers. Clones were sequenced by immunoSEQ multiplex PCR, and TCRdb holds only the in-frame ones, with some missing. This sample has some 35,000 clones; 92% occur once, and the top ten carry around 3.4%. Here the sequenced sample was blood, taken from a patient who underwent chemoradiotherapy. These receptors were collected from a human donor with HPV-associated anogenital cancer. Each CDR3 is given with its conserved first and last residue. D genes are given only for firm matches. Only part of the rows carry a size: once, few, many, or a class if the clone is expanded.

j_call: TRBJ1-1
d_call: TRBD1
v_call: TRBV7-9
clone_size: .
cdr3_aa: CASSQGQGWNTEAFF
cdr3_nt: TGTGCCAGCAGCCAAGGACAGGGATGGAACACTGAAGCTTTCTTT

j_call: TRBJ2-7
d_call: .
v_call: TRBV6-5
clone_size: .
cdr3_aa: CASSYFRQPSAYEQYF
cdr3_nt: TGTGCCAGCAGTTACTTTCGACAGCCGTCAGCATACGAGCAGTACTTC

j_call: TRBJ2-1
d_call: TRBD1
v_call: TRBV7-6
clone_size: .
cdr3_aa: CASSGTGGLDEQFF
cdr3_nt: TGTGCCAGCAGCGGGACAGGGGGCTTGGATGAGCAGTTCTTC

j_call: TRBJ1-1
d_call: .
v_call: TRBV9
clone_size: .
cdr3_aa: CASSVEGSRGNEAFF
cdr3_nt: TGTGCCAGCAGCGTAGAGGGATCGAGGGGCAATGAAGCTTTCTTT

j_call: TRBJ1-1
d_call: TRBD1
v_call: TRBV19
clone_size: .
cdr3_aa: CASSIPGTGNTEAFF
cdr3_nt: TGTGCCAGTAGTATTCCCGGGACAGGGAACACTGAAGCTTTCTTT

j_call: TRBJ1-6
d_call: .
v_call: TRBV27
clone_size: .
cdr3_aa: CASSFWRSPLHF
cdr3_nt: TGTGCCAGCAGTTTTTGGAGATCACCCCTCCACTTT

j_call: TRBJ1-2
d_call: TRBD1
v_call: TRBV19
clone_size: .
cdr3_aa: CASTTRQGRYGYTF
cdr3_nt: TGTGCCAGTACCACCCGACAGGGGAGGTATGGCTACACCTTC

j_call: TRBJ1-1
d_call: .
v_call: TRBV9
clone_size: few
cdr3_aa: CASSSSWAVNTEAFF
cdr3_nt: TGTGCCAGCAGCTCATCCTGGGCAGTGAACACTGAAGCTTTCTTT

j_call: TRBJ2-1
d_call: .
v_call: TRBV11-2
clone_size: .
cdr3_aa: CASSPYLSSVREQFF
cdr3_nt: TGTGCCAGCAGCCCCTATCTCAGTTCTGTGCGTGAGCAGTTCTTC

j_call: TRBJ1-1
d_call: .
v_call: TRBV30
clone_size: .
cdr3_aa: CALLARPEAFF
cdr3_nt: TGTGCCTTATTAGCTCGGCCTGAAGCTTTCTTT

j_call: TRBJ2-3
d_call: .
v_call: TRBV5-6
clone_size: .
cdr3_aa: CASKAWGGPPDTQYF
cdr3_nt: TGTGCCAGCAAAGCTTGGGGGGGCCCCCCAGATACGCAGTATTTT

j_call: TRBJ2-5
d_call: TRBD2
v_call: TRBV6-4
clone_size: .
cdr3_aa: CASSDSREQETQYF
cdr3_nt: TGTGCCAGCAGTGACTCGCGGGAGCAAGAGACCCAGTACTTC

j_call: TRBJ1-5
d_call: TRBD1
v_call: TRBV5-1
clone_size: .
cdr3_aa: CAGGQGNQPQHF
cdr3_nt: TGCGCCGGCGGACAGGGTAATCAGCCCCAGCATTTT

j_call: TRBJ2-5
d_call: .
v_call: TRBV2
clone_size: once
cdr3_aa: CASSLSETQYF
cdr3_nt: TGTGCCAGCAGCCTTTCAGAGACCCAGTACTTC

j_call: TRBJ1-1
d_call: .
v_call: TRBV15
clone_size: .
cdr3_aa: CATSRDRGNTEAFF
cdr3_nt: TGTGCCACCAGCAGAGATCGGGGGAACACTGAAGCTTTCTTT

j_call: TRBJ1-3
d_call: .
v_call: TRBV9
clone_size: once
cdr3_aa: CASSVAVGPGNTIYF
cdr3_nt: TGTGCCAGCAGCGTAGCGGTAGGGCCCGGAAACACCATATATTTT

j_call: TRBJ2-3
d_call: TRBD1
v_call: TRBV7-9
clone_size: .
cdr3_aa: CASSPVGQGALGTDTQYF
cdr3_nt: TGTGCCAGCAGCCCTGTGGGACAGGGAGCCCTCGGCACAGATACGCAGTATTTT

j_call: TRBJ1-5
d_call: TRBD1
v_call: TRBV19
clone_size: .
cdr3_aa: CASRKTGNSNQPQHF
cdr3_nt: TGTGCCAGTAGGAAGACAGGGAATAGCAATCAGCCCCAGCATTTT

j_call: TRBJ1-5
d_call: TRBD1
v_call: TRBV19
clone_size: once
cdr3_aa: CASRHRGDNQPQHF
cdr3_nt: TGTGCCAGTAGACACAGGGGAGACAATCAGCCCCAGCATTTT

j_call: TRBJ1-4
d_call: TRBD1
v_call: TRBV9
clone_size: .
cdr3_aa: CASSVGQGADEKLFF
cdr3_nt: TGTGCCAGCAGCGTTGGACAGGGGGCGGATGAAAAACTGTTTTTT

j_call: TRBJ1-2
d_call: TRBD1
v_call: TRBV19
clone_size: .
cdr3_aa: CASRGDRGNYGYTF
cdr3_nt: TGTGCCAGTAGGGGGGACAGGGGGAACTATGGCTACACCTTC

j_call: TRBJ1-1
d_call: .
v_call: TRBV5-1
clone_size: once
cdr3_aa: CASRPPRGERAIANTEAFF
cdr3_nt: TGCGCCAGCAGGCCCCCCCGGGGAGAAAGGGCTATAGCGAACACTGAAGCTTTCTTT

j_call: TRBJ2-3
d_call: TRBD2
v_call: TRBV7-2
clone_size: once
cdr3_aa: CASSFATSGGAGRDTQYF
cdr3_nt: TGTGCCAGCAGCTTCGCCACTAGCGGGGGGGCCGGGAGGGATACGCAGTATTTT

j_call: TRBJ1-5
d_call: TRBD1
v_call: TRBV6-5
clone_size: .
cdr3_aa: CASSSMGQGHQPQHF
cdr3_nt: TGTGCCAGCAGTTCGATGGGACAGGGGCATCAGCCCCAGCATTTT

j_call: TRBJ1-5
d_call: .
v_call: TRBV19
clone_size: .
cdr3_aa: CASSPTGLNQPQHF
cdr3_nt: TGTGCCAGTAGTCCGACGGGACTAAATCAGCCCCAGCATTTT

j_call: TRBJ1-1
d_call: .
v_call: TRBV30
clone_size: .
cdr3_aa: CAWANQGVHLEAFF
cdr3_nt: TGTGCCTGGGCGAATCAGGGTGTCCACCTTGAAGCTTTCTTT

j_call: TRBJ2-1
d_call: .
v_call: TRBV5-1
clone_size: .
cdr3_aa: CASSLIQGYNEQFF
cdr3_nt: TGCGCCAGCAGCTTGATCCAGGGCTACAATGAGCAGTTCTTC

j_call: TRBJ1-5
d_call: .
v_call: TRBV19
clone_size: .
cdr3_aa: CASSKPYLRDQPQHF
cdr3_nt: TGTGCCAGTAGTAAGCCCTATTTAAGGGATCAGCCCCAGCATTTT

j_call: TRBJ2-1
d_call: .
v_call: TRBV29-1
clone_size: .
cdr3_aa: CSVVGLGREQFF
cdr3_nt: TGCAGCGTTGTGGGTTTAGGGCGTGAGCAGTTCTTC

j_call: TRBJ2-7
d_call: TRBD2
v_call: TRBV11-2
clone_size: .
cdr3_aa: CASSPAGGPAREQYF
cdr3_nt: TGTGCCAGCAGCCCCGCGGGGGGGCCCGCGAGGGAGCAGTACTTC

j_call: TRBJ1-2
d_call: .
v_call: TRBV2
clone_size: .
cdr3_aa: CASGDLEGYTF
cdr3_nt: TGTGCCAGCGGGGATTTGGAGGGCTACACCTTC

j_call: TRBJ2-7
d_call: .
v_call: TRBV7-9
clone_size: .
cdr3_aa: CASSSNSYEQYF
cdr3_nt: TGTGCCAGCAGCTCCAACTCCTACGAGCAGTACTTC

j_call: TRBJ1-2
d_call: .
v_call: TRBV11-3
clone_size: .
cdr3_aa: CASSSGRAYGYTF
cdr3_nt: TGTGCCAGCAGCTCCGGACGAGCCTATGGCTACACCTTC

j_call: TRBJ1-2
d_call: .
v_call: TRBV5-1
clone_size: .
cdr3_aa: CASSFSSGFGGYTF
cdr3_nt: TGCGCCAGCAGCTTCTCCTCAGGGTTTGGAGGCTACACCTTC

j_call: TRBJ2-2
d_call: TRBD2
v_call: TRBV2
clone_size: .
cdr3_aa: CASKASGGVYTGELFF
cdr3_nt: TGTGCCAGCAAGGCTAGCGGGGGGGTGTACACCGGGGAGCTGTTTTTT

j_call: TRBJ1-6
d_call: .
v_call: TRBV6-5
clone_size: few
cdr3_aa: CASSYGRINSPLHF
cdr3_nt: TGTGCCAGCAGTTATGGCAGAATTAATTCACCCCTCCACTTT

j_call: TRBJ1-5
d_call: .
v_call: TRBV7-8
clone_size: once
cdr3_aa: CASSLMGRNSNQPQHF
cdr3_nt: TGTGCCAGCAGCTTAATGGGACGGAATAGCAATCAGCCCCAGCATTTT

j_call: TRBJ1-1
d_call: .
v_call: TRBV2
clone_size: .
cdr3_aa: CASSDQGPSTEAFF
cdr3_nt: TGTGCCAGCAGTGACCAGGGACCCTCCACTGAAGCTTTCTTT

j_call: TRBJ2-3
d_call: TRBD2
v_call: TRBV2
clone_size: .
cdr3_aa: CASTGAGGEDTQYF
cdr3_nt: TGTGCCAGCACTGGAGCGGGGGGGGAGGATACGCAGTATTTT

j_call: TRBJ2-7
d_call: .
v_call: TRBV10-1
clone_size: .
cdr3_aa: CASSRQGTTYEQYF
cdr3_nt: TGCGCCAGCAGTCGCCAGGGGACTACCTACGAGCAGTACTTC

j_call: TRBJ1-1
d_call: TRBD1
v_call: TRBV5-1
clone_size: .
cdr3_aa: CASSSGQPNTEAFF
cdr3_nt: TGCGCCAGCAGCTCGGGACAGCCGAACACTGAAGCTTTCTTT

j_call: TRBJ1-2
d_call: .
v_call: TRBV6-1
clone_size: .
cdr3_aa: CASSEVTGIIVGGYTF
cdr3_nt: TGTGCCAGCAGTGAAGTTACGGGCATCATCGTAGGTGGCTACACCTTC

j_call: TRBJ1-2
d_call: .
v_call: TRBV6-1
clone_size: .
cdr3_aa: CASKMTANYGYTF
cdr3_nt: TGTGCCAGCAAGATGACAGCTAACTATGGCTACACCTTC

j_call: TRBJ2-3
d_call: .
v_call: TRBV9
clone_size: .
cdr3_aa: CASSPPVSGTQYF
cdr3_nt: TGTGCCAGCAGCCCCCCAGTGTCGGGCACGCAGTATTTT

j_call: TRBJ1-5
d_call: .
v_call: TRBV6-1
clone_size: few
cdr3_aa: CASSELAGSNQPQHF
cdr3_nt: TGTGCCAGCAGTGAACTGGCAGGGAGCAATCAGCCCCAGCATTTT

j_call: TRBJ2-1
d_call: TRBD2
v_call: TRBV18
clone_size: .
cdr3_aa: CASSPVSGGALLNEQFF
cdr3_nt: TGTGCCAGCTCACCGGTTAGCGGGGGGGCGCTTCTCAATGAGCAGTTCTTC

j_call: TRBJ1-3
d_call: .
v_call: TRBV6-1
clone_size: medium-sized
cdr3_aa: CASSVRDGDSGNTIYF
cdr3_nt: TGTGCCAGCAGTGTTCGGGACGGAGATTCTGGAAACACCATATATTTT

j_call: TRBJ1-4
d_call: TRBD1
v_call: TRBV27
clone_size: .
cdr3_aa: CASSFRTGRGEKLFF
cdr3_nt: TGTGCCAGCAGTTTTAGGACAGGGAGGGGTGAAAAACTGTTTTTT

j_call: TRBJ1-2
d_call: .
v_call: TRBV18
clone_size: .
cdr3_aa: CASSQQDSQINYGYTF
cdr3_nt: TGTGCCAGCTCACAACAGGACAGTCAAATTAACTATGGCTACACCTTC

j_call: TRBJ1-1
d_call: .
v_call: TRBV11-3
clone_size: once
cdr3_aa: CASSLESTPNTEAFF
cdr3_nt: TGTGCCAGCAGCTTAGAGTCGACACCGAACACTGAAGCTTTCTTT

j_call: TRBJ2-5
d_call: .
v_call: TRBV7-8
clone_size: once
cdr3_aa: CASRLARGSETQYF
cdr3_nt: TGTGCCAGCAGGTTAGCCCGGGGTTCTGAGACCCAGTACTTC

j_call: TRBJ2-1
d_call: .
v_call: TRBV5-1
clone_size: .
cdr3_aa: CASSLEGGSYNEQFF
cdr3_nt: TGCGCCAGCAGCTTAGAGGGTGGCTCCTACAATGAGCAGTTCTTC

j_call: TRBJ1-2
d_call: .
v_call: TRBV4-1
clone_size: .
cdr3_aa: CASSQADPVVRVSGYTF
cdr3_nt: TGCGCCAGCAGCCAAGCTGATCCCGTCGTCAGGGTGAGCGGCTACACCTTC

j_call: TRBJ2-5
d_call: .
v_call: TRBV18
clone_size: once
cdr3_aa: CASSHRDRGSQETQYF
cdr3_nt: TGTGCCAGCTCACACAGGGATAGAGGAAGCCAAGAGACCCAGTACTTC

j_call: TRBJ1-3
d_call: TRBD1
v_call: TRBV4-1
clone_size: .
cdr3_aa: CASSQAFARQGGNTIYF
cdr3_nt: TGCGCCAGCAGCCAAGCTTTTGCGAGACAGGGTGGAAACACCATATATTTT